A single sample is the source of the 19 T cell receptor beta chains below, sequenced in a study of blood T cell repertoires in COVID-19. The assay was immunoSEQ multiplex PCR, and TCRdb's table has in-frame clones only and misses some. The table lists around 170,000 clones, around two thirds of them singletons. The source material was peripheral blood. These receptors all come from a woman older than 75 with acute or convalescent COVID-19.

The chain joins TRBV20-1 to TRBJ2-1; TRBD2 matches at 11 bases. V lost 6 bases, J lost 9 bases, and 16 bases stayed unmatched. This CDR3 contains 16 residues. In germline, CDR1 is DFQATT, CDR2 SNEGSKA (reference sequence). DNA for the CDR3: TGCAGTGCCAGTAACCCCACTAGCGGGAGAAGGGGTGAGCAGTTCTTC. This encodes CSASNPTSGRRGEQFF.

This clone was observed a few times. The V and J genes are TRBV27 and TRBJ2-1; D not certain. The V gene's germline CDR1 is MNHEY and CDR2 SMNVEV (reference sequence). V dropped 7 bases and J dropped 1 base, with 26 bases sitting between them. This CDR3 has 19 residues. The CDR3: CASNTCQLYDFDSYNEQFF. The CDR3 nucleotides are TGTGCCAGCAATACTTGCCAACTTTACGACTTTGATTCCTACAATGAGCAGTTCTTC.

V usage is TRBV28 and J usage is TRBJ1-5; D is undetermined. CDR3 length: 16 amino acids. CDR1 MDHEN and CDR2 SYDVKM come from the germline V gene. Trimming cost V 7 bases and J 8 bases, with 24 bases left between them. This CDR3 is CASTPSYPESIKPQHF. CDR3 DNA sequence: TGTGCCAGCACCCCGTCCTACCCCGAGAGTATTAAGCCCCAGCATTTT.

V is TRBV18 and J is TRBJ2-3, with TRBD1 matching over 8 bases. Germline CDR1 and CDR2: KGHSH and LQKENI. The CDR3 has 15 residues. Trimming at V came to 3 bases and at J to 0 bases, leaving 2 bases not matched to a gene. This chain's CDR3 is CASSPQGASTDTQYF. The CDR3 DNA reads TGTGCCAGCTCACCCCAGGGGGCTAGCACAGATACGCAGTATTTT.

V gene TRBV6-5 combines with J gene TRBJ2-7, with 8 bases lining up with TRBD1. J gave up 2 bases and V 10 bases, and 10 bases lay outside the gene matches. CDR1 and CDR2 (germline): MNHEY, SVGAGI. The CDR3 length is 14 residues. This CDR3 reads CAIAPGTGTYEQYF. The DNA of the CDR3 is TGTGCCATTGCTCCCGGGACAGGCACCTACGAGCAGTACTTC.

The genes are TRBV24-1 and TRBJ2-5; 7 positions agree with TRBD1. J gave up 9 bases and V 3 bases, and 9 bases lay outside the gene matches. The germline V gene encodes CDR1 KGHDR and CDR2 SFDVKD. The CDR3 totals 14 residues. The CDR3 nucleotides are TGTGCCACCAGTGATCAGGACAGGCCAAGGGCCCAGTACTTC. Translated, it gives CATSDQDRPRAQYF.

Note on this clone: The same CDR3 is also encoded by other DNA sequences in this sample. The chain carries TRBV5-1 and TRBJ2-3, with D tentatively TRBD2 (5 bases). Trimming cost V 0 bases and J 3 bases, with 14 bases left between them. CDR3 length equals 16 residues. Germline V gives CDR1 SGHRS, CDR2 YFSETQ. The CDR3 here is CASSLAGTRRTDTQYF. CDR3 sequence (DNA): TGCGCCAGCAGCTTGGCGGGAACAAGAAGGACAGATACGCAGTATTTT.

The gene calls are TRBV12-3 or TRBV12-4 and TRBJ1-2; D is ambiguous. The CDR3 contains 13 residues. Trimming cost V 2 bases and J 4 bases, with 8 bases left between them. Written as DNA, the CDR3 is TGTGCCAGCAGTTTAATGGGGAGCTATGGCTACACCTTC. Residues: CASSLMGSYGYTF.

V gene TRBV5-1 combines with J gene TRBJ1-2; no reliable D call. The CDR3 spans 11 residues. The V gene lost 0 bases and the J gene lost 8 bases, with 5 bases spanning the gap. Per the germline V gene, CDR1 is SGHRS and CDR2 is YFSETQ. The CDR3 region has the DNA TGCGCCAGCAGCTTGGGGCTCGGCTACACCTTC. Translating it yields CASSLGLGYTF. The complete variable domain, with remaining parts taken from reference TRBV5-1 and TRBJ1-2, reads KAGVTQTPRYLIKTRGQQVTLSCSPISGHRSVSWYQQTPGQGLQFLFEYFSETQRNKGNFPGRFSGRQFSNSRSEMNVSTLELGDSALYLCASSLGLGYTFGSGTRLTVV.

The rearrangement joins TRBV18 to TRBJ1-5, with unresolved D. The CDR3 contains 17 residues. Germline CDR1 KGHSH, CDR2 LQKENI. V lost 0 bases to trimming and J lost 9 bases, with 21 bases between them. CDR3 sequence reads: CASSPPSDAIGEWPQHF. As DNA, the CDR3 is TGTGCCAGCTCACCACCGTCCGATGCCATCGGAGAATGGCCCCAGCATTTT.

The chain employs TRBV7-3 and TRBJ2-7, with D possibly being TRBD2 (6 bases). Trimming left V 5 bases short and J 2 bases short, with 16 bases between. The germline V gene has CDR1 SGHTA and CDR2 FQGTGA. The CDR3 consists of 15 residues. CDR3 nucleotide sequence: TGTGCCAGCAGCACCCAACCGGGACTGGCCTACGAGCAGTACTTC. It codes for CASSTQPGLAYEQYF.

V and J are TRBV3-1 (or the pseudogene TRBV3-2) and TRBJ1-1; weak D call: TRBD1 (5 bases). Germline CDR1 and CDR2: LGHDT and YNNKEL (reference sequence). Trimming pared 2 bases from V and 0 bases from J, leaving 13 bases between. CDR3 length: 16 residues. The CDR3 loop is CASSQYLSGMNTEAFF. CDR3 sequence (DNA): TGTGCCAGCAGCCAATATCTTTCAGGGATGAACACTGAAGCTTTCTTT.

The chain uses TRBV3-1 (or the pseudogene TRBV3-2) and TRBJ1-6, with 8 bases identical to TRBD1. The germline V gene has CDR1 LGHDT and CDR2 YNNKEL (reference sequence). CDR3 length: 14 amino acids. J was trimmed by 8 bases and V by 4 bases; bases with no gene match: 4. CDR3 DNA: TGTGCCAGCAGCCCGACAGGGGAGGATTCACCCCTCCACTTT. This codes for CASSPTGEDSPLHF.

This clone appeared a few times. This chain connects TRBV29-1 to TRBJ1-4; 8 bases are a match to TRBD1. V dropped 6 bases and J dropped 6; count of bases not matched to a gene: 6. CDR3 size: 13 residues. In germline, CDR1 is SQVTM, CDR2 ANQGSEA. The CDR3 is CSVQQGVDEKLFF. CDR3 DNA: TGCAGCGTACAACAGGGGGTAGATGAAAAACTGTTTTTT.

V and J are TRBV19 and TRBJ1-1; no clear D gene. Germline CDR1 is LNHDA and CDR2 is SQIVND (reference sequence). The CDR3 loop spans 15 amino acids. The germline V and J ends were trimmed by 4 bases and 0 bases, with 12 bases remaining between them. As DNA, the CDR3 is TGTGCCAGTAGTAAACAGCCGTACATGAACACTGAAGCTTTCTTT. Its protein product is CASSKQPYMNTEAFF.

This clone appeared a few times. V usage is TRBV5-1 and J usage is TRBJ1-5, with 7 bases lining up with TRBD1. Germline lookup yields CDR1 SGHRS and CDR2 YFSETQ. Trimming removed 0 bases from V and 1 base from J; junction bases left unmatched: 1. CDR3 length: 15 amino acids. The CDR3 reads CASSLGQGSNQPQHF. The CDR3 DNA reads TGCGCCAGCAGCTTGGGACAGGGAAGCAATCAGCCCCAGCATTTT.

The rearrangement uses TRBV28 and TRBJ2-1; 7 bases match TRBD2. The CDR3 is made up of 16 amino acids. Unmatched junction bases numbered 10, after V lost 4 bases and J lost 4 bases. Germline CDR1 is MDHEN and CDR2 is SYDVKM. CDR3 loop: CASSSGAGSQYNEQFF. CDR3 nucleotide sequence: TGTGCCAGCAGTTCCGGAGCGGGAAGCCAATACAATGAGCAGTTCTTC.

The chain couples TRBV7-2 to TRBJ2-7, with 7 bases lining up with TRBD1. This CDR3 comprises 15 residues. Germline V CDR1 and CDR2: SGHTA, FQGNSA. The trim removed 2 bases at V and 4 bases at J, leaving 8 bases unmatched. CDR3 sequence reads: CASSLYRGRGYEQYF. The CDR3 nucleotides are TGTGCCAGCAGCTTATATAGGGGGCGCGGATACGAGCAGTACTTC.

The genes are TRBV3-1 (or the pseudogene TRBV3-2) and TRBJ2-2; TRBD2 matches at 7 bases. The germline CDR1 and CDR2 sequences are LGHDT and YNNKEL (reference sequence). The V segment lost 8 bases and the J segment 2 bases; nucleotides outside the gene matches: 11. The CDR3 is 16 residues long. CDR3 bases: TGTGCCAGCTCCATCAGACTAGCTCGTAACACCGGGGAGCTGTTTTTT. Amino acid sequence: CASSIRLARNTGELFF.